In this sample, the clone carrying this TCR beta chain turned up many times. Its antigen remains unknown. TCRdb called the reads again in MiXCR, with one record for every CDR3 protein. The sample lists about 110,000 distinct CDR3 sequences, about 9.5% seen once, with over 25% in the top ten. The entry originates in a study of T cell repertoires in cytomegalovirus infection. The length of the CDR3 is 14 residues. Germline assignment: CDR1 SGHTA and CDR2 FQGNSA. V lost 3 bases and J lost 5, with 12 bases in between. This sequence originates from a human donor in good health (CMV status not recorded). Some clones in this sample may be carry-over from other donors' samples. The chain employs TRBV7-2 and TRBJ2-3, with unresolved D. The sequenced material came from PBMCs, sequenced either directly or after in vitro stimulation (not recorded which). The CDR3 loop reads CASSLGSGEDTQYF. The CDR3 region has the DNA TGTGCCAGCAGCTTGGGTAGTGGAGAAGATACGCAGTATTTT.